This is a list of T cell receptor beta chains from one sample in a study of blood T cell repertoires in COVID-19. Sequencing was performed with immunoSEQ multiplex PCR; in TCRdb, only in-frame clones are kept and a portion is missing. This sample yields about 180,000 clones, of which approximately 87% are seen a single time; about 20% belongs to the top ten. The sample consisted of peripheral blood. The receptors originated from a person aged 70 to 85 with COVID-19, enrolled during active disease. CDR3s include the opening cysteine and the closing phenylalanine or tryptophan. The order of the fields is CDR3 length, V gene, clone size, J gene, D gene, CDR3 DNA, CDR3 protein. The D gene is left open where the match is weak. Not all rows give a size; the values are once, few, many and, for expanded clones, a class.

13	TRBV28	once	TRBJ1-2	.	TGTGCCAGCAAATCGGGGTTTGTAAGCGGCTACACCTTC	CASKSGFVSGYTF
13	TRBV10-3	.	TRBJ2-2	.	TGTGCCATCTCTGCTCGGGACACCGGGGAGCTGTTTTTT	CAISARDTGELFF
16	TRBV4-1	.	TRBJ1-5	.	TGCGCCAGCAGCCCCACGACCGACACGAGCAATCAGCCCCAGCATTTT	CASSPTTDTSNQPQHF
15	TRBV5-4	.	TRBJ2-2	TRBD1	TGTGCCAGCAGCACCCGGACAGGGTATCCCGGGGAGCTGTTTTTT	CASSTRTGYPGELFF
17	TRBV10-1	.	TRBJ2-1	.	TGCGCCAGCAGTGAGTCGGGGGCCTTTTGGGGCTACAATGAGCAGTTCTTC	CASSESGAFWGYNEQFF
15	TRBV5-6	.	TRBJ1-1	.	TGTGCCAGCAGCTTGGCTATAACAGAGAACACTGAAGCTTTCTTT	CASSLAITENTEAFF
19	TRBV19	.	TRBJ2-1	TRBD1	TGTGCCAGGAGGGCAGGAGGGACAGGGTGGGCCCCTCTACACAATGAGCAGTTCTTC	CARRAGGTGWAPLHNEQFF
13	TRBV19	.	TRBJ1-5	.	TGTGCCAGTAGTATGCAGGGGAATCAGCCCCAGCATTTT	CASSMQGNQPQHF
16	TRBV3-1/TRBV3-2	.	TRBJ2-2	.	TGTGCCAGCAGCCAAGATACGGGGATGAACACCGGGGAGCTGTTTTTT	CASSQDTGMNTGELFF
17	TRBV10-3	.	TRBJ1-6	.	TGTGCCATCAGTGAGTCTGGAGCGGAAAGACCTAGTTCACCCCTCCACTTT	CAISESGAERPSSPLHF
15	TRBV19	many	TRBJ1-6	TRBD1	TGTGCCAGTACCCCCTCGGGACAGAGGAATTCACCCCTCCACTTT	CASTPSGQRNSPLHF
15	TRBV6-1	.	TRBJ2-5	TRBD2	TGTGCCAGCAGTGAGACTTGGGGGGGGAGGGAGACCCAGTACTTC	CASSETWGGRETQYF
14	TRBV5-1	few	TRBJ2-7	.	TGCGCCAGCAGCTTGGGCCAGGGTCAGGGTGAGCAGTACTTC	CASSLGQGQGEQYF
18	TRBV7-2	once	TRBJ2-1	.	TGTGCCAGCAGCTCCTTACAATCATTACGGGGCTCCTACAATGAGCAGTTCTTC	CASSSLQSLRGSYNEQFF
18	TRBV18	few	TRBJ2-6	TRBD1	TGTGCCAGCTCACCAAATACAGGGGGTGGCTCTGGGGCCAACGTCCTGACTTTC	CASSPNTGGGSGANVLTF
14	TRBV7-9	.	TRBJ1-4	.	TGTGCCAGCAGCCGCGGGACGGCTAATGAAAAACTGTTTTTT	CASSRGTANEKLFF
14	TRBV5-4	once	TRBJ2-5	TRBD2	TGTGCCAGCAGCTTTCCGGGGGGGCCAGAGACCCAGTACTTC	CASSFPGGPETQYF
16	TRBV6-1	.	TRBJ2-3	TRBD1	TGTGCCAGCAGTGAAGCGCAGGGACAGGGCACAGATACGCAGTATTTT	CASSEAQGQGTDTQYF
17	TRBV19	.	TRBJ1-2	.	TGTGCCAGTAGTATCCCCCAGGGTGCACTGGCTACCTATGGCTACACCTTC	CASSIPQGALATYGYTF
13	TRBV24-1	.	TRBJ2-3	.	TGTGCCACCAGTGATTCCTACACAGATACGCAGTATTTT	CATSDSYTDTQYF
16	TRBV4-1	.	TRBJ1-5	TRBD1	TGCGCCAGCAGCCAACAGGACAGGGGGGCTAATCAGCCCCAGCATTTT	CASSQQDRGANQPQHF
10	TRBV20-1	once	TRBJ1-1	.	TGCAGGGGAGTGGACACTGAAGCTTTCTTT	CRGVDTEAFF
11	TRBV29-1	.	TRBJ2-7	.	TGCAGCGTCCTAGGGGTTGGCGAGCAGTACTTC	CSVLGVGEQYF
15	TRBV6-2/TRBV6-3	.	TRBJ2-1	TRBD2	TGTGCCAGCAGTGACATGCGCGGGGGGGCCGATGAGCAGTTCTTC	CASSDMRGGADEQFF
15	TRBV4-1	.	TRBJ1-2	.	TGCGCCAGCAGCCAAGAACCCGCAGGGCACTATGGCTACACCTTC	CASSQEPAGHYGYTF
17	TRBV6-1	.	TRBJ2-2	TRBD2	TGTGCCAGCAGTGGACTAGCGGGGGTCACGAACACCGGGGAGCTGTTTTTT	CASSGLAGVTNTGELFF
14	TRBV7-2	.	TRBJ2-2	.	TGTGCCAGCAGCTCTGGTAATGGAGCCGGGGAGCTGTTTTTT	CASSSGNGAGELFF
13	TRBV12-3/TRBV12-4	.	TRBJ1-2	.	TGTGCCAGCAGTTTATCCAGGGGCTATGGCTACACCTTC	CASSLSRGYGYTF
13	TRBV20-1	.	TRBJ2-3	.	TGCAGTGCTAGTGGGCTAGCCACAGATACGCAGTATTTT	CSASGLATDTQYF
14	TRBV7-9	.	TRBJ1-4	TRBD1	TGTGCCAGCAGCCCAGACAGGGAGAATGAAAAACTGTTTTTT	CASSPDRENEKLFF
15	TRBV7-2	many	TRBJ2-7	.	TGTGCCAGCAGCTCCGGCGGGACCGGCTCCTACGAGCAGTACTTC	CASSSGGTGSYEQYF
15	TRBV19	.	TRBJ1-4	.	TGTGCCAGTAGTCTCAGCCGGGAAGTGAATGAAAAACTGTTTTTT	CASSLSREVNEKLFF
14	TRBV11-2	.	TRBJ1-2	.	TGTGCCAGCAGTCCCCCCCAGGTTAACTATGGCTACACCTTC	CASSPPQVNYGYTF
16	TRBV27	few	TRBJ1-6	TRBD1	TGTGCCAGCAGTTTAATTATGGCAGGGGGCACTTCACCCCTCCACTTT	CASSLIMAGGTSPLHF
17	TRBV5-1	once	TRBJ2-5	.	TGCGCCAGCAGCTTTCTCGCCGGGAGCGGAGTGGGAGAGACCCAGTACTTC	CASSFLAGSGVGETQYF
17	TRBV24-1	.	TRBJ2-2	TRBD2	TGTGCCACCAGTCCCCGGGGGGGACGGGCCTACACCGGGGAGCTGTTTTTT	CATSPRGGRAYTGELFF
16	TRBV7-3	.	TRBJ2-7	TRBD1	TGTGCCAGCAGCTTAACCCACCTGAACAGGGGGCGGGAGCAGTACTTC	CASSLTHLNRGREQYF
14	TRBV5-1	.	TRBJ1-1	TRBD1	TGCGCCAGCAGCTTACCAGGGGGAGAGACTGAAGCTTTCTTT	CASSLPGGETEAFF
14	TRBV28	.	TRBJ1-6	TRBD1	TGTGCCAGCATCCGGCCAGGGGGGTACTCACCCCTCCACTTT	CASIRPGGYSPLHF
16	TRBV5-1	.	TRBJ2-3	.	TGCGCCAGCAGCCACGCAACGGAGTCTAGCACAGATACGCAGTATTTT	CASSHATESSTDTQYF
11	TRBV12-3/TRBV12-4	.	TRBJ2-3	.	TGTGCCAGCAGTTCCCGAGATACGCAGTATTTT	CASSSRDTQYF
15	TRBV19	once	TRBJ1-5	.	TGTGCCAGTACCCTCCAGGGTTCCAATGATCAGCCCCAGCATTTT	CASTLQGSNDQPQHF
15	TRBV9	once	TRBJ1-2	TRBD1	TGTGCCAGCAGCGTAGAGGGACAGGGGGTGAGTGGCTACACCTTC	CASSVEGQGVSGYTF
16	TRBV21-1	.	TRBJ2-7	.	TGTGCCAGCAGGTACAGGGGGCGGACGTCAATCTACGAGCAGTACTTC	CASRYRGRTSIYEQYF
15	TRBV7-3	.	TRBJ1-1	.	TGTGCCAGCAGCTTAGGAGGCGGCATGAACACTGAAGCTTTCTTT	CASSLGGGMNTEAFF
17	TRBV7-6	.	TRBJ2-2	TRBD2	TGTGCCAGCAGCTTCTATAGCGGGGGGGCGAACACCGGGGAGCTGTTTTTT	CASSFYSGGANTGELFF
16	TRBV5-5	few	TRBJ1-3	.	TGTGCCAGCACCTTTACGGCGGTTTACTCTGGAAACACCATATATTTT	CASTFTAVYSGNTIYF
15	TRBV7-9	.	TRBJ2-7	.	TGTGCCAGCACTCCTCAACAAGGGGTTCCAGGCGAGCAGTACTTC	CASTPQQGVPGEQYF
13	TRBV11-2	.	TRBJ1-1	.	TGTGCCAGCAGCTTAGACAGGGGCACCGAAGCTTTCTTT	CASSLDRGTEAFF
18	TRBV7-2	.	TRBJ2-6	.	TGTGCCAGCAGCTTGAGACAGTGGCCGAGCTCTGGGGCCAACGTCCTGACTTTC	CASSLRQWPSSGANVLTF
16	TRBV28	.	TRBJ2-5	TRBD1	TGTGCCAGCAGACCGGAACCGGGACAGATGCAAGAGACCCAGTACTTC	CASRPEPGQMQETQYF